Below are 12 T cell receptor beta chains sequenced from a single sample in a study of control samples from healthy donors and cancer patients. Clones were sequenced by immunoSEQ multiplex PCR, and TCRdb holds only the in-frame ones, with some missing. The sample records about 93,000 clones, 88% being singletons. The sample consisted of blood. The source of these receptors is a woman aged 65 to 85 in good health.

The CDR3 loop is CASSSGTAATEAFF. CDR3 nucleotide sequence: TGCGCCAGCAGCTCAGGGACAGCGGCCACTGAAGCTTTCTTT. This chain links TRBV5-1 with TRBJ1-1; 7 bases agree with TRBD1. The ends lost 3 bases at V and 4 bases at J; junction bases unmatched: 6. The CDR3 extends over 14 amino acids. Germline values: CDR1 SGHRS, CDR2 YFSETQ. Complete variable domain (other parts from reference TRBV5-1 and TRBJ1-1): KAGVTQTPRYLIKTRGQQVTLSCSPISGHRSVSWYQQTPGQGLQFLFEYFSETQRNKGNFPGRFSGRQFSNSRSEMNVSTLELGDSALYLCASSSGTAATEAFFGQGTRLTVV.

The J gene is TRBJ2-3, the V gene TRBV5-1, with TRBD1 as a possible D gene (6 bases). CDR1 is SGHRS and CDR2 is YFSETQ in the germline V gene. This CDR3 is built from 17 residues. The V end was cut by 1 base, the J end by 0 bases, with 15 bases between. CDR3 amino acids: CASSLSLRQASTDTQYF. CDR3 bases: TGCGCCAGCAGCTTGAGTCTTAGACAGGCTAGCACAGATACGCAGTATTTT.

The chain carries TRBV15 and TRBJ1-2; possible D gene TRBD1, 5 bases. Germline loops: CDR1 LNHNV, CDR2 YYDKDF (reference sequence). Trimming shortened V by 5 bases and J by 0 bases, and 13 bases separated the two germline ends. CDR3 length: 15 residues. The CDR3 protein is CATSERGVPNYGYTF. In DNA, the CDR3 is TGTGCCACCAGCGAAAGAGGGGTTCCTAACTATGGCTACACCTTC.

This clone was seen only a few times. The rearrangement links TRBV5-1 to TRBJ1-1; 7 nucleotides match TRBD1. CDR3 length: 15 amino acids. V shed 2 bases and J 0 bases; nucleotides not matched to a gene: 4. The germline CDR1 and CDR2 sequences are SGHRS and YFSETQ. The DNA for the CDR3 is TGCGCCAGCAGCTTTGGAGGGACAGTGAACACTGAAGCTTTCTTT. Residues: CASSFGGTVNTEAFF. Filled out from reference TRBV5-1 and TRBJ1-1, the complete variable domain reads KAGVTQTPRYLIKTRGQQVTLSCSPISGHRSVSWYQQTPGQGLQFLFEYFSETQRNKGNFPGRFSGRQFSNSRSEMNVSTLELGDSALYLCASSFGGTVNTEAFFGQGTRLTVV.

The J gene is TRBJ1-1, the V gene TRBV6-5; D may be TRBD1 (5 bases). Deletions cut 8 bases from V and 8 bases from J, with 15 bases between. CDR1 is MNHEY, CDR2 SVGAGI, per germline. The CDR3 covers 12 residues. The DNA of the CDR3 is TGTGCCAGCCATTCTCAGGGTAGGGAAGCTTTCTTT. Its protein product is CASHSQGREAFF.

The chain employs TRBV27 and TRBJ2-1; 9 positions agree with TRBD1. There are 16 residues in the CDR3. V lost 5 bases to trimming and J lost 5 bases; unmatched junction nucleotides: 10. In germline, CDR1 is MNHEY, CDR2 SMNVEV (reference sequence). CDR3 in amino acids: CASSTRQGGVNNEQFF. CDR3 coding DNA: TGTGCCAGCAGTACGCGACAGGGGGGGGTTAACAATGAGCAGTTCTTC.

The chain joins TRBV18 to TRBJ2-7; 8 nucleotides line up with TRBD1. Germline loops: CDR1 KGHSH, CDR2 LQKENI. V lost 4 bases to trimming and J lost 2 bases; unmatched junction nucleotides: 4. The CDR3 runs to 14 residues. The CDR3 region has the DNA TGTGCCAGCTCACTCCGGGACAGGACCTACGAGCAGTACTTC. Its protein product is CASSLRDRTYEQYF.

This chain uses TRBV27 with TRBJ1-5; D is unresolved. Trimming took 3 bases from V and 0 from J, leaving 9 bases between them. Germline V gene sequence: CDR1 MNHEY, CDR2 SMNVEV (reference sequence). The CDR3 runs 15 residues. The CDR3 is CASSFGGDSNQPQHF. The CDR3, as DNA: TGTGCCAGCAGTTTTGGTGGGGATAGCAATCAGCCCCAGCATTTT.

The rearrangement uses TRBV3-1 (or the pseudogene TRBV3-2) and TRBJ1-2; D unresolved. Trimming took off 4 bases at V and 4 bases at J, with 16 bases between the two ends. The CDR3 contains 15 residues. Per the germline V gene, CDR1 is LGHDT and CDR2 is YNNKEL (reference sequence). In DNA, the CDR3 is TGTGCCAGCAGCCCCGAGCCTTCCTTCTTCTATGGCTACACCTTC. This codes for CASSPEPSFFYGYTF.

This clone appeared once. This chain uses TRBV7-6 with TRBJ1-1; D may be TRBD1 (6 bases). This CDR3 has 15 residues. Germline assignment: CDR1 SGHVS and CDR2 FNYEAQ. V dropped 6 bases and J dropped 5 bases, with 19 bases sitting between them. In nucleotides, the CDR3 is TGTGCCAGCAGTCAACAAGCTCAGGGGTCGACTGAAGCTTTCTTT. Translation gives CASSQQAQGSTEAFF. Complete variable domain (other parts from reference TRBV7-6 and TRBJ1-1): GAGVSQSPRYKVTKRGQDVALRCDPISGHVSLYWYRQALGQGPEFLTYFNYEAQQDKSGLPNDRFSAERPEGSISTLTIQRTEQRDSAMYRCASSQQAQGSTEAFFGQGTRLTVV.

The V and J genes are TRBV5-1 and TRBJ1-6, with D possibly TRBD1 on 5 matching bases. V dropped 7 bases and J dropped 7 bases, with 18 bases sitting between them. Germline assignment: CDR1 SGHRS and CDR2 YFSETQ. The CDR3 loop spans 15 amino acids. This CDR3 reads CASGPRPGGNSPLHF. In DNA, the CDR3 is TGCGCCAGCGGCCCAAGGCCTGGGGGGAATTCACCCCTCCACTTT.

The chain joins TRBV15 to TRBJ2-6, with TRBD1 identical over 7 bases. Germline CDR1 and CDR2: LNHNV and YYDKDF (reference sequence). The J segment lost 0 bases and the V segment lost 4 bases, leaving 9 bases of the junction unmatched. CDR3 length equals 18 residues. The CDR3 DNA reads TGTGCCACCAGCATAAGGACAGGCATCAGCTCTGGGGCCAACGTCCTGACTTTC. Translation gives CATSIRTGISSGANVLTF. Full variable domain (remainder filled in from reference TRBV15 and TRBJ2-6): DAMVIQNPRYQVTQFGKPVTLSCSQTLNHNVMYWYQQKSSQAPKLLFHYYDKDFNNEADTPDNFQSRRPNTSFCFLDIRSPGLGDTAMYLCATSIRTGISSGANVLTFGAGSRLTVL.